This passage covers 29 T cell receptor beta chains from one sample sequenced in a study of tumor and adjacent non-tumor tissue in lung cancer. A modified ARM-PCR protocol with three rounds of nested PCR amplified TCRbeta. TCRdb re-called the multiplex PCR reads with MiXCR, one entry per CDR3 protein. The data contain nearly 50,000 distinct CDR3 sequences, roughly 67% of them singletons. This sample's RNA came from whole unsorted tissue. This non-tumor lung sample came from over 3 cm beyond the tumor edge. Sequenced material: distant non-tumor lung tissue. The receptors were gathered from a woman in her 70s with non-small cell lung cancer.

This clonotype was recorded once. The chain joins TRBV12-3 or TRBV12-4 to TRBJ2-4; D is ambiguous. The CDR3 has 12 amino acids. V was pared by 7 bases and J by 9 bases, with 13 bases between. CDR3 protein: CASNSVLSIQYF. In DNA, the CDR3 is TGTGCCAGCAATTCGGTCCTCAGCATTCAGTACTTC.

This clonotype was picked up many times. The rearrangement joins TRBV5-6 to TRBJ1-6; the match to TRBD1 covers 8 bases. This CDR3 contains 15 residues. The junction had 5 bases not matched to a gene; V was cut back by 1 base and J by 8 bases. Germline loops: CDR1 SGHDT, CDR2 YYEEEE. CDR3 region: CASSLMTGADSPLHF. Here the CDR3 DNA reads TGTGCCAGCAGCTTGATGACAGGGGCGGATTCACCCCTCCACTTT.

The gene calls are TRBV6-1 and TRBJ2-3; TRBD2 is a possible D gene (6 bases). The germline V gene has CDR1 MNHNS and CDR2 SASEGT. V shed 3 bases and J shed 6 bases, with 10 bases lying between them. This CDR3 contains 13 residues. CDR3 region: CASSESGRDTQYF. CDR3 nucleotides: TGTGCCAGCAGTGAGTCTGGGAGGGATACGCAGTATTTT.

This chain links TRBV29-1 with TRBJ2-3; the D call may be TRBD1 or TRBD2 (5 bases each). CDR3 size: 15 residues. Germline CDR1 is SQVTM and CDR2 is ANQGSEA. The V end lost 2 bases, the J end lost 4 bases, and 16 bases lay between the germline ends. The CDR3 DNA reads TGCAGCGTTGAAATGGAGAGGGGAATCTCAGATACGCAGTATTTT. Translating gives CSVEMERGISDTQYF.

As regards this clonotype: The final CDR3 position lacks the conserved phenylalanine or tryptophan, pointing to a likely read error. J is TRBJ2-7 and V is TRBV20-1, with D hard to call. Trimming left V 6 bases short and J 3 bases short, with 12 bases between. The CDR3 has 12 residues. Germline V gene data show CDR1 as DFQATT and CDR2 as SNEGSKA (reference sequence). The CDR3 DNA follows: TGCAGTGCCCCGACAAAGAACTACGAGCAGTACCTC. Translation gives CSAPTKNYEQYL.

Worth noting for this clonotype: One end of the junction fails to match germline, which may point to a read error. This chain connects TRBV4-1 to TRBJ2-3, with D unclear. Germline CDR1 is MGHRA and CDR2 is YSYEKL. The CDR3 is 14 amino acids. The CDR3 DNA reads as TGTGCCAGCAGCCAAGATATTATCACAGATACGCAGTATTTT. Amino acids: CASSQDIITDTQYF.

J is TRBJ2-7 and V is TRBV14; tentatively, D is TRBD2 (6 bases). CDR3 length equals 17 residues. The germline V gene encodes CDR1 SGHDN and CDR2 FVKESK. The V end lost 2 bases, the J end lost 4 bases, and 21 bases lay between the germline ends. The CDR3 spells CASSQIEVGGPPYEQYF. CDR3 nucleotides: TGTGCCAGCAGCCAAATCGAAGTGGGAGGCCCGCCATACGAGCAGTACTTC.

With respect to this clonotype: The junction and the germline gene differ at one end; a read error may be behind it. This chain links TRBV24-1 with TRBJ2-7, with D maybe TRBD1 (5 bases). Germline-derived CDR1 and CDR2 are KGHDR and SFDVKD. The CDR3 runs to 16 residues. This CDR3 is CATSGTSTGPTYEQYF. DNA of the CDR3: TGTGCCACCAGTGGCACATCCACAGGACCGACCTATGAGCAGTACTTC.

Details on this clonotype: This may stem from a read error, because a much larger clone lies one nucleotide away. This chain uses TRBV12-3 or TRBV12-4 with TRBJ2-3; D ambiguous. The CDR3 runs to 12 residues. CDR3 amino acids: CVSRQRADTQYF. The CDR3, as DNA: TGTGTCAGCAGGCAAAGGGCGGATACGCAGTATTTT.

A word on this clonotype: At one of its ends the junction is not consistent with the germline gene, which may arise from a read error. The V call is TRBV11-2, the J call TRBJ1-1, with a tentative D call TRBD1 (6 bases). Germline-derived CDR1 and CDR2 are SGHAT and FQNNGV. The CDR3 is 12 amino acids. The CDR3 coding sequence is TGTGCCAGCAGATCATGGGACACTGAAGCTTTCTTC. Protein sequence: CASRSWDTEAFF. Together with reference TRBV11-2 and TRBJ1-1, the CDR3 gives the full variable domain: EAGVAQSPRYKIIEKRQSVAFWCNPISGHATLYWYQQILGQGPKLLIQFQNNGVVDDSQLPKDRFSAERLKGVDSTLKIQPAKLEDSAVYLCASRSWDTEAFFGQGTRLTVV.

This clonotype was seen once. An end of the junction does not agree with germline; a read error may underlie this. In nucleotides, the CDR3 is TGCGCCAGCAGCACACGCGACGAGGGTTCACCTCTCCAGTTT. This codes for CASSTRDEGSPLQF. The rearrangement links TRBV4-1 to TRBJ1-6, with D uncertain. The CDR3 is made up of 14 amino acids. The germline V gene encodes CDR1 MGHRA and CDR2 YSYEKL.

This clonotype has only a few counts. One base away lies a much larger clone, so this may be a sequencing read error. J is TRBJ2-5 and V is TRBV24-1; unclear D gene. The V and J ends lost 7 bases and 4 bases respectively, with 12 bases between them. Germline V gives CDR1 KGHDR, CDR2 SFDVKD. The CDR3 sequence is 13 residues long. The CDR3 DNA follows: TGTGCCACCAGAGGAAGGCCTGGAGAGACCCAGTACTTC. Translation: CATRGRPGETQYF.

This chain connects TRBV5-1 to TRBJ2-1; possible D gene TRBD2, 5 bases. CDR3 length: 14 amino acids. Trimming shortened V by 0 bases and J by 5 bases, and 9 bases separated the two germline ends. CDR1 is SGHRS, CDR2 YFSETQ, per germline. The CDR3: CASSLGTGNNEQFF. The CDR3 DNA is TGCGCCAGCAGCTTGGGTACGGGGAACAATGAGCAGTTCTTC.

Regarding this clonotype: A read error may account for a junction end that differs from germline. The genes are TRBV6-1 and TRBJ1-4, with a possible D match to TRBD1 (6 bases). The CDR3 consists of 14 residues. The germline V gene encodes CDR1 MNHNS and CDR2 SASEGT. This chain's CDR3 is CANSDVQGNERLFF. CDR3 bases: TGTGCCAACAGTGATGTACAGGGTAATGAAAGACTGTTTTTT.

About this clonotype itself: This may be a read error: a much more frequent sequence differs by one nucleotide. The chain joins TRBV30 to TRBJ2-1, with TRBD1 matching over 9 bases. The CDR3 covers 13 residues. The germline gives CDR1 GTSNPN, CDR2 SVGIG (reference sequence). The junction had 4 bases not matched to a gene; V was cut back by 7 bases and J by 3 bases. For the CDR3, the DNA is TGTGCCTATGCGACAGGGGGCTACAATGAGCAGTTCTTC. It translates to CAYATGGYNEQFF.

Remarks on this clonotype: Germline is not matched at one junction end, which may reflect a read error. The chain combines TRBV11-2 with TRBJ2-3, with D perhaps matching TRBD2 (6 bases). Per the germline V gene, CDR1 is SGHAT and CDR2 is FQNNGV. This CDR3 has 16 residues. This chain's CDR3 is CASNLDTGAETDTQYF. For the CDR3, the DNA is TGTGCCAGCAACTTAGATACGGGAGCGGAGACAGATACGCAGTATTTT.

The chain employs TRBV6-2 or TRBV6-3 and TRBJ2-1; D gene unclear. Trimming shortened V by 11 bases and J by 6 bases, and 11 bases separated the two germline ends. Germline CDR1 reads MNHEY; CDR2 reads SVGEGT. This CDR3 comprises 11 residues. CDR3 in DNA: TGTGCCCGCGGTTACACCAATGAGCAGTTCTTC. This gives the protein CARGYTNEQFF.

Regarding this clonotype: One end of the junction varies from germline; a read error may be responsible. V gene TRBV12-3 or TRBV12-4 combines with J gene TRBJ2-3; TRBD1 might be the D (6 bases). This CDR3 comprises 13 residues. The CDR3 reads CARSVTGIDTQYF. The CDR3 DNA sequence: TGTGCCCGCAGTGTCACAGGGATAGATACGCAGTATTTT.

A word on this clonotype: A junction boundary mismatches the germline segment, possibly from a read error. The chain couples TRBV28 to TRBJ2-6; possible D gene TRBD1, 5 bases. Germline-derived CDR1 and CDR2 are MDHEN and SYDVKM. The CDR3 consists of 15 residues. The CDR3 loop is CASRLGYLGANILTF. The CDR3 bases are TGTGCCAGCAGGCTCGGGTACCTTGGGGCCAACATCCTGACTTTC.

This clonotype was seen repeatedly, ten times or more. This chain links TRBV4-1 with TRBJ1-5, with D tentatively TRBD1 (5 bases). Germline-derived CDR1 and CDR2 are MGHRA and YSYEKL. The CDR3 has 16 amino acids. Trimming took off 5 bases at V and 2 bases at J, with 16 bases between the two ends. CDR3 in DNA: TGCGCCAGCAGCACCCGGGACGGGCCTGGCAATCAGCCCCAGCATTTT. Translated: CASSTRDGPGNQPQHF.

Turning to this clonotype: A junction boundary mismatches the germline segment, possibly from a read error. This chain uses TRBV10-1 with TRBJ1-2, with 8 nucleotides matching TRBD1. The CDR3 extends over 13 amino acids. From germline, CDR1 is WNHNN and CDR2 SYGVQD (reference sequence). CDR3 residues: CASSEGTGYGCTF. DNA of the CDR3: TGCGCCAGCAGCGAGGGGACAGGCTATGGCTGCACCTTC.

This clonotype was seen ten or more times. This chain links TRBV7-9 with TRBJ2-1; the D gene is possibly TRBD2 (6 bases). The CDR3 runs 15 residues. Per the germline V gene, CDR1 is SEHNR and CDR2 is FQNEAQ (reference sequence). With 11 bases removed from V and 7 bases from J, the gap between germline ends came to 24 bases. CDR3 amino acids: CAGMTGTGSGNEQFF. CDR3 in DNA: TGTGCCGGAATGACCGGGACTGGATCGGGTAATGAGCAGTTCTTC.

J is TRBJ2-2 and V is TRBV11-2, with 8 bases lining up with TRBD1. The trim removed 5 bases at V and 0 bases at J, leaving 2 bases unmatched. The CDR3 extends over 15 amino acids. Germline V lookup: CDR1 SGHAT, CDR2 FQNNGV. The CDR3 DNA is TGTGCCAGCAGCCAGGACAGGGCGAACACCGGGGAGCTGTTTTTT. Translation: CASSQDRANTGELFF.

As concerns this clonotype: One junction end does not reproduce the germline sequence, and a read error may be involved. The chain carries TRBV6-1 and TRBJ1-1; D is ambiguous. CDR1 and CDR2 from the germline V gene are MNHNS and SASEGT. The CDR3 covers 16 residues. DNA for the CDR3: TGTGCCAGCAGTGCCACGGTCGGAGAGCTGAACACCGAAGCTTTCTTT. Amino acids: CASSATVGELNTEAFF.

This clonotype was seen repeatedly, ten times or more. The rearrangement uses TRBV20-1 and TRBJ2-7; unclear D gene. The V gene's germline CDR1 is DFQATT and CDR2 SNEGSKA (reference sequence). Trimming cost V 5 bases and J 0 bases, with 14 bases left between them. The CDR3 is 14 amino acids. The CDR3 bases are TGCAGTGCTCCTTCGATACTACTCTCCTACGAGCAGTACTTC. Protein product: CSAPSILLSYEQYF.

A remark on this clonotype: Likely a read error: the CDR3 ends without its conserved phenylalanine or tryptophan. This chain uses TRBV5-1 with TRBJ2-1; TRBD1 matches 11 bases. This CDR3 is built from 22 residues. Germline-derived CDR1 and CDR2 are SGHRS and YFSETQ. Trimming removed 4 bases from V and 12 bases from J; junction bases left unmatched: 33. The CDR3 region is CASSPEGGQGATTDKNPLAQFL. Here the CDR3 DNA reads TGCGCCAGCAGCCCCGAGGGTGGACAGGGGGCAACCACGGACAAAAACCCACTAGCGCAGTTCTTA.

Note on this clonotype: The germline gene is not matched at one end of the junction; a read error may be the cause. This sequence joins TRBV11-3 and TRBJ2-3, with D perhaps matching TRBD2 (6 bases). The CDR3 spans 17 residues. From germline, CDR1 is SGHNT and CDR2 YENEEA. CDR3 nucleotide sequence: TGTGCCAACAGCCATTACACCAGGGAGGAGAGCACTGATACGCAGTATTTT. This encodes CANSHYTREESTDTQYF.

Turning to this clonotype: A read error may account for a junction end that differs from germline. The V gene is TRBV5-1, the J gene TRBJ2-5; D unclear. The V gene's germline CDR1 is SGHRS and CDR2 YFSETQ. The CDR3 extends over 14 amino acids. The CDR3 protein is CVSSLGQTQETQYF. The CDR3 coding sequence is TGCGTCAGCAGCTTGGGTCAGACTCAAGAGACCCAGTACTTC.

Of note for this clonotype: Likely a read error: the CDR3 ends without its conserved phenylalanine or tryptophan. The chain recombines TRBV29-1 with TRBJ2-1; the match to TRBD2 covers 10 bases. CDR3 length: 13 residues. The germline V gene encodes CDR1 SQVTM and CDR2 ANQGSEA. The CDR3, as DNA: TGCAGCGTTAAGCGGGAGGGCCAGAATGGGCAGTTCGTC. It yields the protein CSVKREGQNGQFV.